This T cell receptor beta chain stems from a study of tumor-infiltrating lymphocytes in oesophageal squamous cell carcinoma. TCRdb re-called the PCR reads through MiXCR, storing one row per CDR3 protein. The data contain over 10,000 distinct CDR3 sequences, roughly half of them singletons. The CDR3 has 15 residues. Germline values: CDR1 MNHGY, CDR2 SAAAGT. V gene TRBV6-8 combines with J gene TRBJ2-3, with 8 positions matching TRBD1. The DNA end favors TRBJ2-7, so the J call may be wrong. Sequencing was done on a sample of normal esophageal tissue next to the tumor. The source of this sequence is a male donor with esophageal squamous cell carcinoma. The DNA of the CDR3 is TGTGCCAGCAGCCCCGGGACAGGACCCCACAATGAGCAGTACTTC. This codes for CASSPGTGPHNEQYF.